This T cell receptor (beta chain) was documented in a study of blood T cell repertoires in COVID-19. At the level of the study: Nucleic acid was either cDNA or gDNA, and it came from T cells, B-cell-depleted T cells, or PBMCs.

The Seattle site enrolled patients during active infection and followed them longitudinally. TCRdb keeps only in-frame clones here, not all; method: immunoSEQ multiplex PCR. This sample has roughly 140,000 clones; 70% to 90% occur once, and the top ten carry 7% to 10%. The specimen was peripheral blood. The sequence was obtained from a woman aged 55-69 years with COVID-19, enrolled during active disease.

The CDR3 DNA reads as TGTGCCAGTGACAGGGGCGACGGAGGCTACACCTTC. Translation: CASDRGDGGYTF. V is TRBV7-2 and J is TRBJ1-2, with 8 bases matching TRBD1. Germline V lookup: CDR1 SGHTA, CDR2 FQGNSA. There are 12 residues in the CDR3. J lost 8 bases, V lost 9 bases, and 8 bases had no gene match.